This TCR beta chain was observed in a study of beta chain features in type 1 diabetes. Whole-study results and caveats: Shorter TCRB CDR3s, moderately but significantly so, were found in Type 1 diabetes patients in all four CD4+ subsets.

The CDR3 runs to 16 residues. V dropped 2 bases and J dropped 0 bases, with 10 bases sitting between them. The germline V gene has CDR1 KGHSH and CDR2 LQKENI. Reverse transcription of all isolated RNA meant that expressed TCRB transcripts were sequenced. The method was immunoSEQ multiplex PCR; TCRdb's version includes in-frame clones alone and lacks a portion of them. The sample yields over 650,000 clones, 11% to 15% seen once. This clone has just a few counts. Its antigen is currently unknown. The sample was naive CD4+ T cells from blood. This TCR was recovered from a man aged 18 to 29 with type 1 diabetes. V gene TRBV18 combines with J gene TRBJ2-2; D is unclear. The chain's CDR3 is CASSPGGSANTGELFF. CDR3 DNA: TGTGCCAGCTCACCAGGTGGCAGCGCGAACACCGGGGAGCTGTTTTTT.